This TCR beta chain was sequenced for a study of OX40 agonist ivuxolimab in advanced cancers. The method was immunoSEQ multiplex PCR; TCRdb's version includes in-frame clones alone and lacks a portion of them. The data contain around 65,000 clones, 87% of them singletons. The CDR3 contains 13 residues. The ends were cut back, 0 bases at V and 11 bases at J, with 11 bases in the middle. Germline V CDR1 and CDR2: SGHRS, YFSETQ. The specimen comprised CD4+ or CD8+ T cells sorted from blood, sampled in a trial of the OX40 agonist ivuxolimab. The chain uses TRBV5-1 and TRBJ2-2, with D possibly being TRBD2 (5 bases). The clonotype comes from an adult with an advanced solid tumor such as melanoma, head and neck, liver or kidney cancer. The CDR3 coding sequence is TGCGCCAGCAGCTTGGCCTCGGGGTTCGAGCTGTTTTTT. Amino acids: CASSLASGFELFF. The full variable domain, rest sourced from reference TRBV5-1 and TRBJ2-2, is KAGVTQTPRYLIKTRGQQVTLSCSPISGHRSVSWYQQTPGQGLQFLFEYFSETQRNKGNFPGRFSGRQFSNSRSEMNVSTLELGDSALYLCASSLASGFELFFGEGSRLTVL.